Below are 16 T cell receptor beta chains sequenced from a single sample in a study of T cell changes during pregnancy in multiple sclerosis. Data came from immunoSEQ multiplex PCR; TCRdb stores just in-frame clones and leaves some out. The profile shows roughly 70,000 clones, just over 90% of them singletons. Source: peripheral blood, taken in the third trimester of pregnancy. The origin of the receptors is a female donor with multiple sclerosis, enrolled in a pregnancy study.

The chain carries TRBV6-1 and TRBJ2-7; 7 positions match TRBD2. Per the germline V gene, CDR1 is MNHNS and CDR2 is SASEGT. CDR3 length equals 13 residues. The V and J ends lost 5 bases and 2 bases, in that order; junction bases with no gene match: 3. As DNA, the CDR3 is TGTGCCAGCAGTCCACGGGGGGCCTACGAGCAGTACTTC. Protein product: CASSPRGAYEQYF.

Regarding this clone: Other DNA sequences in this specimen translate into the identical CDR3. The CDR3 loop is CASSSQYGYTF. In DNA form, the CDR3 reads TGTGCCAGCAGCTCACAGTATGGCTACACCTTC. This rearrangement joins TRBV28 to TRBJ1-2; no firm D call. V was shortened by 6 bases and J by 5 bases, with 7 bases between the two germline ends. CDR1 is MDHEN, CDR2 SYDVKM, per germline. CDR3 length equals 11 residues.

The chain carries TRBV18 and TRBJ2-5, with TRBD1 matching 7 bases. Germline CDR1 KGHSH, CDR2 LQKENI. This CDR3 has 13 residues. The trim removed 3 bases at V and 4 bases at J, leaving 2 bases unmatched. The CDR3 region is CASSPTGIETQYF. The CDR3 region has the DNA TGTGCCAGCTCACCGACAGGGATAGAGACCCAGTACTTC. Based on the CDR3 plus reference TRBV18 and TRBJ2-5, the full variable domain is NAGVMQNPRHLVRRRGQEARLRCSPMKGHSHVYWYRQLPEEGLKFMVYLQKENIIDESGMPKERFSAEFPKEGPSILRIQQVVRGDSAAYFCASSPTGIETQYFGPGTRLLVL.

This chain uses TRBV18 with TRBJ2-7, with D tentatively TRBD2 (6 bases). Germline values: CDR1 KGHSH, CDR2 LQKENI. Trimming removed 3 bases at V and 5 bases at J, with 11 bases between. This CDR3 is 13 amino acids long. CDR3: CASSPQLAHEQYF. The CDR3 region has the DNA TGTGCCAGCTCACCCCAACTAGCCCACGAGCAGTACTTC.

The CDR3 DNA reads as TGTGCCAGCAGTGAGGTGTCGCTAGCGGGACCCCCACGAAAATACAATGAGCAGTTCTTC. It yields the protein CASSEVSLAGPPRKYNEQFF. The V gene is TRBV2, the J gene TRBJ2-1; 9 bases align to TRBD2. The CDR3 spans 20 residues. The ends lost 3 bases at V and 4 bases at J; junction bases unmatched: 19. Germline CDR1 reads SNHLY; CDR2 reads FYNNEI. Full variable domain (missing parts from reference TRBV2 and TRBJ2-1): EPEVTQTPSHQVTQMGQEVILRCVPISNHLYFYWYRQILGQKVEFLVSFYNNEISEKSEIFDDQFSVERPDGSNFTLKIRSTKLEDSAMYFCASSEVSLAGPPRKYNEQFFGPGTRLTVL.

CDR3 DNA sequence: TGTGCCAGCTCACCGGCGGGAGTACGAGCCGGGGAGCTGTTTTTT. Translation gives CASSPAGVRAGELFF. V is TRBV18 and J is TRBJ2-2; 7 nucleotides align to TRBD2. V lost 3 bases and J lost 6; bases outside the gene matches: 7. Germline V gene data show CDR1 as KGHSH and CDR2 as LQKENI. The CDR3 covers 15 residues.

The chain couples TRBV7-9 to TRBJ1-1; maybe TRBD1 (6 bases). Germline-derived CDR1 and CDR2 are SEHNR and FQNEAQ (reference sequence). The CDR3 runs 15 residues. V lost 5 bases and J lost 0, with 13 bases in between. As DNA, the CDR3 is TGTGCCAGCAGCCCGGGACATCTAATGAACACTGAAGCTTTCTTT. It translates to CASSPGHLMNTEAFF.

V is TRBV5-4 and J is TRBJ2-7; 11 nucleotides match TRBD2. After removal of 0 bases from V and 5 bases from J, the junction contained 1 base not matched to a gene. This CDR3 is 14 amino acids long. In germline, CDR1 is SGHNT, CDR2 YYREEE (reference sequence). The CDR3 DNA sequence: TGTGCCAGCAGCTTGGATAGCGGGAGGGACGAGCAGTACTTC. This sequence encodes CASSLDSGRDEQYF.

This rearrangement joins TRBV6-5 to TRBJ2-3; 7 bases line up with TRBD1. V dropped 6 bases and J dropped 0; count of bases not matched to a gene: 6. The CDR3 sequence is 15 residues long. Germline V lookup: CDR1 MNHEY, CDR2 SVGAGI. CDR3 DNA sequence: TGTGCCAGCAGGACGGGACAGAGTAGCACAGATACGCAGTATTTT. Translation gives CASRTGQSSTDTQYF.

The gene calls are TRBV7-3 and TRBJ2-3; TRBD2 agrees at 7 bases. The CDR3 is 15 residues long. CDR1 and CDR2 (germline): SGHTA, FQGTGA. Trimming took 2 bases from V and 4 from J; bases not matched to a gene: 6. CDR3 region: CASSLSSGRADTQYF. CDR3 in DNA: TGTGCCAGCAGCTTATCTAGCGGTAGGGCAGATACGCAGTATTTT.

The CDR3 DNA sequence: TGCGCCGGGCTCTATCTTCACCGCTTAGGCCTAGCCAAAAACATTCAGTACTTC. Amino acids: CAGLYLHRLGLAKNIQYF. The chain carries TRBV5-1 and TRBJ2-4, with D uncertain. Germline loops: CDR1 SGHRS, CDR2 YFSETQ. The CDR3 has 18 residues. Trimming pared 10 bases from V and 0 bases from J, leaving 26 bases between.

J is TRBJ2-4 and V is TRBV19; the match to TRBD2 covers 11 bases. Per germline, CDR1 LNHDA and CDR2 SQIVND (reference sequence). This CDR3 region has 16 residues. With 3 bases clipped from V and 1 base from J, the junction kept 2 bases outside the gene matches. CDR3 nucleotide sequence: TGTGCCAGTAGTATCCCTAGCGGGAGGGCCAAAAACATTCAGTACTTC. Translated: CASSIPSGRAKNIQYF.

The chain couples TRBV30 to TRBJ1-5, with 11 nucleotides matching TRBD1. The J segment lost 9 bases and the V segment lost 2 bases, leaving 6 bases of the junction unmatched. Germline V CDR1 and CDR2: GTSNPN, SVGIG (reference sequence). The CDR3 spans 14 residues. CDR3 DNA: TGTGCCTGGAGTATCGGGACAGGGGGTGCGCCCCAGCATTTT. Translating it yields CAWSIGTGGAPQHF. The whole variable domain, filled in from reference TRBV30 and TRBJ1-5, reads SQTIHQWPATLVQPVGSPLSLECTVEGTSNPNLYWYRQAAGRGLQLLFYSVGIGQISSEVPQNLSASRPQDRQFILSSKKLLLSDSGFYLCAWSIGTGGAPQHFGDGTRLSIL.

CDR3 nucleotide sequence: TGTGCCAGCAGTGAACTCGCGGGAGAGGGCAATGAGCAGTTCTTC. It translates to CASSELAGEGNEQFF. V is TRBV6-1 and J is TRBJ2-1; the match to TRBD2 covers 7 bases. This CDR3 is 15 amino acids long. The ends lost 2 bases at V and 6 bases at J; junction bases unmatched: 7. The germline gives CDR1 MNHNS, CDR2 SASEGT.

The chain carries TRBV5-5 and TRBJ1-6; D possibly corresponds to TRBD1 (6 bases). The CDR3 is made up of 13 amino acids. CDR1 and CDR2 from the germline V gene are SGHKS and YYEKEE (reference sequence). Trimming left V 3 bases short and J 8 bases short, with 9 bases between. CDR3 amino acids: CASSSQGDSPLHF. The DNA for the CDR3 is TGTGCCAGCAGCTCACAGGGCGATTCACCCCTCCACTTT.

The rearrangement joins TRBV30 to TRBJ1-5; maybe TRBD1 (5 bases). The V end lost 0 bases, the J end lost 3 bases, and 12 bases lay between the germline ends. The CDR3 has 15 residues. Per the germline V gene, CDR1 is GTSNPN and CDR2 is SVGIG (reference sequence). The CDR3 here is CAWSVKGKDNQPQHF. Here the CDR3 DNA reads TGTGCCTGGAGTGTAAAGGGGAAGGACAATCAGCCCCAGCATTTT. The full variable domain, rest sourced from reference TRBV30 and TRBJ1-5, is SQTIHQWPATLVQPVGSPLSLECTVEGTSNPNLYWYRQAAGRGLQLLFYSVGIGQISSEVPQNLSASRPQDRQFILSSKKLLLSDSGFYLCAWSVKGKDNQPQHFGDGTRLSIL.